This T cell receptor (beta chain) was documented in a study of response to subunit inactivated influenza vaccine. A single record per CDR3 protein comes from TCRdb applying MiXCR to the RT-PCR reads. The sample has over 800,000 distinct CDR3 sequences, 20% to 25% seen once. V gave up 1 base and J gave up 5 bases; unmatched junction bases: 5. CDR1 and CDR2 (germline): DFQATT, SNEGSKA (reference sequence). There are 14 residues in the CDR3. This clonotype was sampled from a man aged 45-65 years who received an inactivated influenza vaccine. The chain employs TRBV20-1 and TRBJ2-5, with 9 bases fitting TRBD2. The source was PBMCs from blood, collected more than 4 days after vaccination. CDR3 protein: CSARVKGLAETQYF. CDR3 DNA: TGCAGTGCTAGAGTTAAAGGACTAGCGGAGACCCAGTACTTC.